The rows below give T cell receptor beta chains drawn from one sample of a study of tumor-infiltrating lymphocytes in primary liver carcinoma. TCRdb recomputed calls from the multiplex PCR reads with MiXCR, one row per CDR3 protein. This table holds nearly 200,000 distinct CDR3 sequences, less than 75% found once. The specimen sequenced was peripheral blood. These receptors were collected from a woman in her sixties or seventies with primary liver carcinoma and hepatitis B virus infection. Both conserved end residues are part of each CDR3. The D gene is left open where the match is weak. Clone size is stated in some rows and not others, as once, few, many or a class when expanded.

clone size: many; V gene: TRBV12-3/TRBV12-4; D gene: TRBD2; J gene: TRBJ2-1; CDR3 length: 16; CDR3 protein: CASRGLAGGNYNEQFF; CDR3 DNA: TGTGCCAGCAGGGGACTAGCGGGAGGGAACTACAATGAGCAGTTCTTC
clone size: -; V gene: TRBV6-1; D gene: TRBD2; J gene: TRBJ2-7; CDR3 length: 15; CDR3 protein: CASTSSGSLTYEQYF; CDR3 DNA: TGTGCCAGCACGAGTAGCGGGAGCCTTACCTACGAGCAGTACTTC
clone size: -; V gene: TRBV11-1; D gene: -; J gene: TRBJ2-1; CDR3 length: 14; CDR3 protein: CASSPDYWTNEQFF; CDR3 DNA: TGTGCCAGCAGCCCCGACTACTGGACCAATGAGCAGTTCTTC
clone size: -; V gene: TRBV18; D gene: TRBD1; J gene: TRBJ1-1; CDR3 length: 13; CDR3 protein: CASSQGARGEAFF; CDR3 DNA: TGTGCCAGCTCACAGGGGGCGAGGGGTGAAGCTTTCTTT
clone size: many; V gene: TRBV21-1; D gene: -; J gene: TRBJ1-4; CDR3 length: 16; CDR3 protein: CASSSGAGLGNEKLFF; CDR3 DNA: TGTGCCAGCAGCAGTGGTGCTGGGCTTGGAAATGAAAAACTGTTTTTT
clone size: many; V gene: TRBV6-5; D gene: TRBD1; J gene: TRBJ1-2; CDR3 length: 16; CDR3 protein: CASSYSGGRGNYGYTF; CDR3 DNA: TGTGCCAGCAGTTACTCAGGGGGCCGGGGAAACTATGGCTACACCTTC
clone size: few; V gene: TRBV7-3; D gene: TRBD2; J gene: TRBJ2-2; CDR3 length: 15; CDR3 protein: CASSPAGGYTGELFF; CDR3 DNA: TGTGCCAGCAGCCCAGCGGGAGGATACACCGGGGAGCTGTTTTTT
clone size: few; V gene: TRBV6-2/TRBV6-3; D gene: -; J gene: TRBJ1-1; CDR3 length: 14; CDR3 protein: CASIQDFMNTEAFF; CDR3 DNA: TGTGCCAGCATACAGGATTTTATGAACACTGAAGCTTTCTTT
clone size: -; V gene: TRBV28; D gene: -; J gene: TRBJ2-1; CDR3 length: 16; CDR3 protein: CASSPFGASSYNEQFF; CDR3 DNA: TGTGCCAGCAGTCCCTTTGGGGCGAGCTCCTACAATGAGCAGTTCTTC
clone size: -; V gene: TRBV12-3/TRBV12-4; D gene: -; J gene: TRBJ1-5; CDR3 length: 13; CDR3 protein: CASSGREESPQHF; CDR3 DNA: TGTGCCAGCAGTGGGAGAGAAGAATCCCCCCAGCATTTT
clone size: -; V gene: TRBV11-2; D gene: -; J gene: TRBJ2-7; CDR3 length: 15; CDR3 protein: CASSLKAGNEKEQYF; CDR3 DNA: TGTGCCAGCAGCTTAAAGGCAGGGAATGAGAAGGAGCAGTACTTC
clone size: -; V gene: TRBV5-6; D gene: -; J gene: TRBJ2-2; CDR3 length: 15; CDR3 protein: CASSPGLTNTGELFF; CDR3 DNA: TGTGCCAGCAGCCCTGGACTGACGAACACCGGGGAGCTGTTTTTT
clone size: few; V gene: TRBV12-3/TRBV12-4; D gene: -; J gene: TRBJ1-1; CDR3 length: 13; CDR3 protein: CASSFDRNTEAFF; CDR3 DNA: TGTGCCAGCAGTTTCGACAGGAACACTGAAGCTTTCTTT
clone size: -; V gene: TRBV5-6; D gene: TRBD2; J gene: TRBJ2-1; CDR3 length: 15; CDR3 protein: CASSLVGSGRNEQSF; CDR3 DNA: TGTGCCAGCAGCTTAGTGGGTAGCGGGAGAAATGAGCAGTCCTTC
clone size: -; V gene: TRBV5-4; D gene: -; J gene: TRBJ2-7; CDR3 length: 14; CDR3 protein: CASSLALERGEQYF; CDR3 DNA: TGTGCCAGCAGCTTGGCCTTGGAAAGGGGCGAGCAGTACTTC